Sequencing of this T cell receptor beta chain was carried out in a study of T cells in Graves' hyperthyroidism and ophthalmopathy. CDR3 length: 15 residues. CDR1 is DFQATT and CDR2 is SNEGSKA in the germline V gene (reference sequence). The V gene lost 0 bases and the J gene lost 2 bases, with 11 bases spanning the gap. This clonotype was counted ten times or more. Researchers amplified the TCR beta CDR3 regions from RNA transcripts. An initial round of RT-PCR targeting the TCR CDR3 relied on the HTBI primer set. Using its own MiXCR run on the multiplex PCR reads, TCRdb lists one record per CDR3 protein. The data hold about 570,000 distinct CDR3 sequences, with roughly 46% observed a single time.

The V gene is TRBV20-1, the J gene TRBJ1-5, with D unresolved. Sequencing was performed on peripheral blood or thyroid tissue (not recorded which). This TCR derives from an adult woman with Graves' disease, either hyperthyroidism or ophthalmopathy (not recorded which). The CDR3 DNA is TGCAGTGCTAGAGACGGATTTGGTGGCAATCAGCCCCAGCATTTT. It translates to CSARDGFGGNQPQHF.